This is a list of T cell receptor beta chains from one sample in a study of cytomegalovirus exposure and HLA in healthy donors. Profiling relied on immunoSEQ multiplex PCR, and the TCRdb table lists in-frame clones only, not all of them. The table includes about 360,000 clones, roughly 85% detected once. Sequencing was performed on PBMCs. Source of these receptors: a woman between 18 and 29 years old in good health and CMV-seronegative. CDR3s include the opening cysteine and the closing phenylalanine or tryptophan.

CDR3,V
CATARTLWETQYF,TRBV27
CASSEWGGRNTEAFF,TRBV2
CASRPRGGSWYF,TRBV28
CASSQIQSNYGYTF,TRBV4-1
CASSSTPVDSSEQYF,TRBV6-6
CAWSGLAGGPLETQYF,TRBV30
CASSPSSAGNYNEQFF,TRBV18
CASSSIGQGHYEQYF,TRBV5-6
CASSTTLGAGNTEAFF,TRBV28
CASSDRTGGVNGYTF,TRBV5-1
CASSLGDRDYGYTF,TRBV5-4
CASLPLRGNYGYTF,TRBV16
CASSPEAGTGRFQDTQYF,TRBV27
CASSPGAGTGGNSPLHF,TRBV18
CASSLTELRNYGYTF,TRBV28
CASSSDRDDGYTF,TRBV5-1
CASSGQGAFNEQYF,TRBV9
CASSERPSGITEQYF,TRBV10-2
CASSLRQGSGQYF,TRBV6-5
CASSSSGGRSNQPQHF,TRBV6-5
CASSPLGIVWTDTQYF,TRBV14
CASSSDRGVGQPQHF,TRBV6-5
CASSLLITAGNTIYF,TRBV28
CASRSFGNTIYF,TRBV28
CASSAVGAVKSNQPQHF,TRBV2
CASSTTGITYEQYF,TRBV28
CASSLELAGGSETQYF,TRBV7-8
CTSSQDLGGGTYNEQFF,TRBV1